Presented here are 21 T cell receptor beta chains from one specimen sequenced in a study of blood T cell repertoires in COVID-19. Sequencing was performed with immunoSEQ multiplex PCR; in TCRdb, only in-frame clones are kept and a portion is missing. The sample lists around 300,000 clones; 90% were seen once. The specimen sequenced was peripheral blood. These receptors were collected from a woman in her 30s with COVID-19, enrolled during active disease.

V and J are TRBV12-3 or TRBV12-4 and TRBJ2-5; D not certain. The V and J ends lost 6 bases and 2 bases respectively, with 4 bases between them. CDR3 size: 11 residues. Here the CDR3 DNA reads TGTGCCAGCAGGAGACAAGAGACCCAGTACTTC. Translated: CASRRQETQYF.

The rearrangement links TRBV5-6 to TRBJ1-4; a weak D match, TRBD1 (6 bases). This CDR3 is built from 14 residues. V was pared by 5 bases and J by 5 bases, with 13 bases between. Looked up from germline, CDR1 is SGHDT and CDR2 is YYEEEE. The CDR3 reads CASRPGGSNEKLFF. As DNA, the CDR3 is TGTGCCAGCAGGCCGGGGGGCTCGAATGAAAAACTGTTTTTT.

This chain links TRBV9 with TRBJ2-7, with D tentatively TRBD1 (6 bases). Germline V gene lookup returns CDR1 SGDLS and CDR2 YYNGEE. Deletions cut 3 bases from V and 0 bases from J, with 10 bases between. CDR3 length: 14 amino acids. The CDR3 bases are TGTGCCAGCAGCGGTGACAGGAACTCCTACGAGCAGTACTTC. It is translated as CASSGDRNSYEQYF.

The chain recombines TRBV13 with TRBJ1-2; D unresolved. From germline, CDR1 is PRHDT and CDR2 FYEKMQ (reference sequence). This CDR3 spans 13 amino acids. Trimming stripped 5 bases from V and 3 bases from J, with 10 bases between. The CDR3 DNA reads TGTGCCAGCAGCCCCCCGGGTGACTATGGCTACACCTTC. This gives the protein CASSPPGDYGYTF.

As for this clone: The CDR3 ends on some other residue instead of the conserved phenylalanine or tryptophan, so this is likely a read error. The DNA is omitted, as the CDR3 cannot be located on it reliably, and the CDR3 follows TCRdb's listing. The chain carries TRBV18 and TRBJ1-1. The CDR3 spans 12 amino acids, including both terminal residues. Germline-derived CDR1 and CDR2 are KGHSH and LQKENI. The CDR3 reads CASSPPGRDSTV.

DNA for the CDR3: TGCGCCAGCAGCATACCAAAGGACGGGGTGAACACCGGGGAGCTGTTTTTT. Translating gives CASSIPKDGVNTGELFF. The chain uses TRBV5-1 and TRBJ2-2; D is perhaps TRBD2 (5 bases). Germline V gene lookup returns CDR1 SGHRS and CDR2 YFSETQ. V dropped 4 bases and J dropped 1 base, with 17 bases sitting between them. The CDR3 spans 17 residues.

V is TRBV7-9 and J is TRBJ2-5, with TRBD2 as a possible D gene (6 bases). The V gene lost 2 bases and the J gene lost 4 bases, with 14 bases spanning the gap. The CDR3 sequence is 15 residues long. In germline, CDR1 is SEHNR, CDR2 FQNEAQ (reference sequence). The CDR3 bases are TGTGCCAGCAGCTTATCGTCGCAGGGAGGAGAGACCCAGTACTTC. Encoded protein: CASSLSSQGGETQYF.

The gene calls are TRBV6-5 and TRBJ2-1; 10 bases are shared with TRBD2. Germline CDR1 is MNHEY and CDR2 is SVGAGI. CDR3 length: 16 amino acids. With V trimmed by 2 bases and J by 2 bases, 3 bases remained unmatched. CDR3 amino acids: CASSYESGRAYNEQFF. The CDR3 DNA sequence: TGTGCCAGCAGTTACGAAAGCGGGAGGGCCTACAATGAGCAGTTCTTC.

The V and J genes are TRBV7-9 and TRBJ1-2; 7 positions match TRBD1. Germline CDR1 reads SEHNR; CDR2 reads FQNEAQ (reference sequence). Trimming took 5 bases from V and 4 from J; bases not matched to a gene: 1. This CDR3 is built from 12 residues. CDR3 sequence: CASSRDSYGYTF. As DNA, the CDR3 is TGTGCCAGCAGCCGGGACAGCTATGGCTACACCTTC.

The gene calls are TRBV12-3 or TRBV12-4 and TRBJ2-7; D gene unclear. V dropped 5 bases and J dropped 7 bases, with 9 bases sitting between them. The CDR3 spans 11 residues. The CDR3 protein is CASSILTEQYF. For the CDR3, the DNA is TGTGCCAGCAGTATACTTACGGAGCAGTACTTC.

The V gene is TRBV7-9, the J gene TRBJ1-2; possible D gene TRBD1, 5 bases. The CDR3 consists of 13 residues. Germline CDR1 is SEHNR and CDR2 is FQNEAQ (reference sequence). Trimming cost V 3 bases and J 8 bases, with 13 bases left between them. The CDR3 is CASSLEGAGGYTF. The CDR3 DNA sequence: TGTGCCAGCAGCTTGGAAGGGGCCGGAGGCTACACCTTC.

The rearrangement links TRBV4-1 to TRBJ1-2; no clear D. Germline CDR1 is MGHRA and CDR2 is YSYEKL. The CDR3 totals 15 residues. V was cut by 4 bases and J by 6 bases, with 18 bases left in between. The CDR3 DNA follows: TGCGCCAGCAGCCTCCTCGAGCGGGAAGGGAATGGCTACACCTTC. This gives the protein CASSLLEREGNGYTF.

This chain uses TRBV14 with TRBJ1-4; TRBD1 matches at 8 bases. The germline gives CDR1 SGHDN, CDR2 FVKESK. J lost 8 bases, V lost 8 bases, and 7 bases had no gene match. The CDR3 consists of 13 residues. The CDR3 loop is CASRGQGSEKLFF. The CDR3 DNA reads as TGTGCCAGCCGAGGACAGGGCAGCGAAAAACTGTTTTTT.

The chain recombines TRBV24-1 with TRBJ1-5, with D possibly matching TRBD1 (6 bases). The CDR3 has 16 amino acids. Trimming pared 5 bases from V and 1 base from J, leaving 14 bases between. Per the germline V gene, CDR1 is KGHDR and CDR2 is SFDVKD. The CDR3 here is CATSGSSGASNQPQHF. The CDR3 coding sequence is TGTGCCACCAGTGGATCTTCAGGGGCGAGCAATCAGCCCCAGCATTTT.

This chain links TRBV7-3 with TRBJ2-2; 7 nucleotides match TRBD2. The CDR3 runs 17 residues. V lost 1 base and J lost 0; bases outside the gene matches: 5. Per germline, CDR1 SGHTA and CDR2 FQGTGA. The DNA of the CDR3 is TGTGCCAGCAGCTTAAACCCGGGGGGAACGAACACCGGGGAGCTGTTTTTT. Translation gives CASSLNPGGTNTGELFF.

This clone was detected ten times or more. The rearrangement links TRBV28 to TRBJ2-5; tentative D call: TRBD2 (5 bases). CDR3 size: 14 residues. The V and J ends lost 3 bases and 5 bases respectively, with 13 bases between them. Germline lookup yields CDR1 MDHEN and CDR2 SYDVKM. CDR3 protein: CASSFKRLSETQYF. In nucleotides, the CDR3 is TGTGCCAGCAGTTTTAAGCGGCTTTCCGAGACCCAGTACTTC. Full variable domain (remainder filled in from reference TRBV28 and TRBJ2-5): DVKVTQSSRYLVKRTGEKVFLECVQDMDHENMFWYRQDPGLGLRLIYFSYDVKMKEKGDIPEGYSVSREKKERFSLILESASTNQTSMYLCASSFKRLSETQYFGPGTRLLVL.

This rearrangement joins TRBV24-1 to TRBJ1-2; D unresolved. The CDR3 sequence is 13 residues long. Germline V CDR1 and CDR2: KGHDR, SFDVKD. V was trimmed by 4 bases and J by 6 bases, leaving 11 bases between them. CDR3 bases: TGTGCCACCAGTGACCGGAGTATCCATGGCTACACCTTC. Translating gives CATSDRSIHGYTF.

The rearrangement joins TRBV5-1 to TRBJ2-2, with a tentative D call TRBD2 (6 bases). Trimming left V 0 bases short and J 4 bases short, with 10 bases between. This CDR3 spans 15 amino acids. Germline V gives CDR1 SGHRS, CDR2 YFSETQ. For the CDR3, the DNA is TGCGCCAGCAGCTTGGCCCGGGGGACCACCGGGGAGCTGTTTTTT. It yields the protein CASSLARGTTGELFF.

The CDR3 region is CASSPQGDTQYF. In DNA, the CDR3 is TGTGCCAGCAGCCCCCAGGGAGATACGCAGTATTTT. The V and J genes are TRBV7-3 and TRBJ2-3; the D gene is possibly TRBD1 (5 bases). V lost 5 bases, J lost 5 bases, and 8 bases lay in between. Germline CDR1 reads SGHTA; CDR2 reads FQGTGA. The CDR3 covers 12 residues.

V gene TRBV28 combines with J gene TRBJ1-5; D is uncertain. V was shortened by 2 bases and J by 11 bases, with 10 bases between the two germline ends. This CDR3 is built from 12 residues. Germline CDR1 reads MDHEN; CDR2 reads SYDVKM. The DNA for the CDR3 is TGTGCCAGCAGTTTAGCCCCCGGGGCCCAGCATTTT. Protein: CASSLAPGAQHF.

This chain joins TRBV11-2 and TRBJ2-5; maybe TRBD2 (5 bases). The CDR3 runs 16 residues. Germline V gene sequence: CDR1 SGHAT, CDR2 FQNNGV. With 2 bases removed from V and 4 bases from J, the gap between germline ends came to 17 bases. The CDR3 DNA is TGTGCCAGCAGCTTATCGTCCGGGATCATTATAGAGACCCAGTACTTC. Translated: CASSLSSGIIIETQYF.